These 2 T cell receptor beta chains came from one sample sequenced in a study of blood T cell repertoires in COVID-19. Clones were sequenced by immunoSEQ multiplex PCR, and TCRdb holds only the in-frame ones, with some missing. The sample has some 130,000 clones, over 85% seen once. Sample: peripheral blood. All receptors come from a man aged 50-59 years with active COVID-19.

The chain couples TRBV7-7 to TRBJ1-5, with unresolved D. The V gene lost 1 base and the J gene lost 0 bases, with 19 bases spanning the gap. The CDR3 consists of 19 residues. The V gene's germline CDR1 is SSHAT and CDR2 FNYEAQ (reference sequence). CDR3: CASSLGVGFYSYSNQPQHF. Here the CDR3 DNA reads TGTGCCAGCAGCTTAGGTGTCGGTTTTTACAGCTATAGCAATCAGCCCCAGCATTTT.

The rearrangement uses TRBV2 and TRBJ2-7; D gene unclear. The CDR3 consists of 12 residues. Trimming took 2 bases from V and 4 from J, leaving 6 bases between them. Germline assignment: CDR1 SNHLY and CDR2 FYNNEI. DNA of the CDR3: TGTGCCAGCAGTGAAAGCCGGTACGAGCAGTACTTC. Its protein is CASSESRYEQYF.